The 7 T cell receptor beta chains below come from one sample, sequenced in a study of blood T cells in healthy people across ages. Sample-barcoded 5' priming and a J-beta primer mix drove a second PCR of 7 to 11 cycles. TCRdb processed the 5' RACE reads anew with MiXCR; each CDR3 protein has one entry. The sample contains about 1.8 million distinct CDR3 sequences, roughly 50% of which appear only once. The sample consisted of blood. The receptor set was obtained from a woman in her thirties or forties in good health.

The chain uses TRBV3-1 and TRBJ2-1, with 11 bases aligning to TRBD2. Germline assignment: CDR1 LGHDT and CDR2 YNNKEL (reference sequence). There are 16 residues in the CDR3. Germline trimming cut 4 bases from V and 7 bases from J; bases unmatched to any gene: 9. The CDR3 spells CASSRFLAGGTNEQFF. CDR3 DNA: TGTGCCAGCAGCCGATTTCTAGCGGGGGGAACGAATGAGCAGTTCTTC.

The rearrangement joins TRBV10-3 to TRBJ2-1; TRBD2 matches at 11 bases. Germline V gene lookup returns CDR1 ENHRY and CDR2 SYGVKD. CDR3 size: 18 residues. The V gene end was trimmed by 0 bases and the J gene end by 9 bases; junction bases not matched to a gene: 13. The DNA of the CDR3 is TGTGCCATCAGTGAGTCGCTCCCGAATAGCGGGGGGGGCAGTGAGCAGTTCTTC. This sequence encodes CAISESLPNSGGGSEQFF.

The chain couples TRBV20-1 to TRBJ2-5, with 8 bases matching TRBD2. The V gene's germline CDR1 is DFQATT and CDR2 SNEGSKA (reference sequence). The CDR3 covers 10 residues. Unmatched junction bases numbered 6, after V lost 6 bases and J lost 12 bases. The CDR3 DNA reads TGCAGTGCAGAGATGGGACTAGAGTACTTC. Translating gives CSAEMGLEYF.

The CDR3 loop reads CASSQEGAGDTQYF. The CDR3 bases are TGTGCCAGCAGCCAAGAAGGCGCGGGAGATACGCAGTATTTT. The gene calls are TRBV3-1 and TRBJ2-3; D possibly corresponds to TRBD2 (5 bases). V was pared by 0 bases and J by 5 bases, with 9 bases between. The CDR3 is 14 amino acids. CDR1 is LGHDT and CDR2 is YNNKEL in the germline V gene (reference sequence).

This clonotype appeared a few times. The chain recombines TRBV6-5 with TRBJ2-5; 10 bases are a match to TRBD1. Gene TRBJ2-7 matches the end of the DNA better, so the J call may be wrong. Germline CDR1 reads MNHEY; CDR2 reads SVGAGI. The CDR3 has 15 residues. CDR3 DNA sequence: TGTGCCAGCAGTCTCACGGGACAGGGGTCACGCGAGCAGTACTTC. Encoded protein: CASSLTGQGSREQYF.

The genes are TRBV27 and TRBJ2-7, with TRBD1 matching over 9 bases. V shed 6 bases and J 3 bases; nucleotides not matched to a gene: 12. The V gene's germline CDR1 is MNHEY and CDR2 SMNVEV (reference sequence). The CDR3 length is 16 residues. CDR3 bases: TGTGCCAGCAGGGTCTGGGGACAGGGCCCAATCTACGAGCAGTACTTC. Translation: CASRVWGQGPIYEQYF.

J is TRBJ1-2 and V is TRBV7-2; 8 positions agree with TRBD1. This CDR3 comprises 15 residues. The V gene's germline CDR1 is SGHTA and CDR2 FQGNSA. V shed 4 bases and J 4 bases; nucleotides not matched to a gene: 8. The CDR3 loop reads CASSSIPGTGYGYTF. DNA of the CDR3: TGTGCCAGCAGCTCCATACCCGGGACAGGCTATGGCTACACCTTC.